This passage covers 9 T cell receptor beta chains from one sample sequenced in a study of naive and memory T cell subsets. No antigens are known for them. Two oligonucleotides, mixed equimolar, formed the beta constant-region primer covering TRBC1 and TRBC2. The ligated cDNA underwent four PCR rounds using SP2 and nested alpha and beta constant-region primers. TCRdb ran MiXCR on the UMI-ligation and nested PCR reads and lists one entry per CDR3 protein. There are 98,000 or so distinct CDR3 sequences in the sample; around 10% occur only once, and 0.13% lies in the top ten. Whole-study results and caveats: Naive repertoires, especially CD8, held a few larger clonotypes, possibly memory cells re-expressing CD45RA.

Input material: naive CD4+ T cells from blood. These receptors were obtained from a human donor in good health.

This clonotype was counted a few times. J is TRBJ1-5 and V is TRBV7-2; D call uncertain. The CDR3 is 14 amino acids. Trimming took 0 bases from V and 2 from J, leaving 5 bases between them. Germline CDR1 and CDR2: SGHTA and FQGNSA. CDR3 loop: CASSLAGGNQPQHF. The DNA of the CDR3 is TGTGCCAGCAGCTTAGCGGGCGGCAATCAGCCCCAGCATTTT.

The chain carries TRBV12-3 or TRBV12-4 and TRBJ2-3, with 8 bases aligning to TRBD1. Unmatched junction bases numbered 7, after V lost 7 bases and J lost 1 base. The CDR3 is 15 amino acids. CDR3 nucleotide sequence: TGTGCCAGCACCCTGGGACAGGCACGCACAGATACGCAGTATTTT. It codes for CASTLGQARTDTQYF.

This clonotype was detected once. The CDR3 region is CAWSVARTSGSTGELFF. The DNA for the CDR3 is TGTGCCTGGAGTGTAGCCCGGACTAGCGGAAGCACCGGGGAGCTGTTTTTT. The chain has TRBV30 and TRBJ2-2; 10 bases are a match to TRBD2. The CDR3 is 17 amino acids. Germline assignment: CDR1 GTSNPN and CDR2 SVGIG (reference sequence). The ends lost 0 bases at V and 4 bases at J; junction bases unmatched: 8. Combining the CDR3 with reference TRBV30 and TRBJ2-2 gives the whole variable domain SQTIHQWPATLVQPVGSPLSLECTVEGTSNPNLYWYRQAAGRGLQLLFYSVGIGQISSEVPQNLSASRPQDRQFILSSKKLLLSDSGFYLCAWSVARTSGSTGELFFGEGSRLTVL.

This clonotype showed up many times. This rearrangement joins TRBV20-1 to TRBJ2-3; 7 nucleotides align to TRBD1. Germline loops: CDR1 DFQATT, CDR2 SNEGSKA (reference sequence). This CDR3 spans 15 amino acids. V was clipped by 1 base and J by 6 bases; unmatched bases: 10. The CDR3 region has the DNA TGCAGTGCTAGAGGGGACAGTGTCGCTGGTGATACGCAGTATTTT. This encodes CSARGDSVAGDTQYF.

The chain has TRBV4-3 and TRBJ1-4; D uncertain. The V end lost 1 base, the J end lost 0 bases, and 9 bases lay between the germline ends. Looked up from germline, CDR1 is LGHNA and CDR2 is YSLEER. This CDR3 has 16 amino acids. The CDR3 spells CASSQGWATTNEKLFF. The CDR3 nucleotides are TGCGCCAGCAGCCAAGGGTGGGCGACAACTAATGAAAAACTGTTTTTT.

This clonotype was seen many times. V usage is TRBV7-2 and J usage is TRBJ1-1; D unresolved. CDR1 SGHTA and CDR2 FQGNSA come from the germline V gene. Trimming cost V 1 base and J 0 bases, with 6 bases left between them. CDR3 length: 14 residues. CDR3 sequence: CASSLVTVNTEAFF. CDR3 in DNA: TGTGCCAGCAGCTTAGTAACGGTGAACACTGAAGCTTTCTTT.

The J gene is TRBJ1-1, the V gene TRBV5-4; D might be TRBD1 (6 bases). The CDR3 covers 15 residues. V lost 0 bases, J lost 5 bases, and 14 bases lay in between. Germline lookup yields CDR1 SGHNT and CDR2 YYREEE (reference sequence). The CDR3 loop is CASSLAGGRRTEAFF. The CDR3 DNA sequence: TGTGCCAGCAGCTTGGCCGGGGGGCGGAGGACTGAAGCTTTCTTT.

This clonotype was observed a handful of times. The V call is TRBV5-1, the J call TRBJ2-1, with TRBD2 identical over 7 bases. After removal of 4 bases from V and 8 bases from J, the junction contained 9 bases not matched to a gene. Germline loops: CDR1 SGHRS, CDR2 YFSETQ. The CDR3 loop spans 14 amino acids. CDR3 nucleotide sequence: TGCGCCAGCAGCCTCTCGCGGGGGAGCGATGAGCAGTTCTTC. It specifies CASSLSRGSDEQFF.

This clonotype showed up many times. This chain uses TRBV5-1 with TRBJ2-1; TRBD1 matches 9 bases. The CDR3 totals 12 residues. Germline V CDR1 and CDR2: SGHRS, YFSETQ. V was clipped by 3 bases and J by 12 bases; unmatched bases: 4. This chain's CDR3 is CASSSGQGGQFF. The CDR3 nucleotides are TGCGCCAGCAGCTCGGGACAGGGTGGGCAGTTCTTC.